Below are 25 T cell receptor beta chains sequenced from a single sample in a study of T-cell reconstitution after alpha-beta-depleted transplantation in children. Unique molecular identifiers were incorporated when the TCRbeta library was constructed. Via MiXCR, TCRdb re-called the PCR reads, giving one row per CDR3 protein. In the table there are about 640,000 distinct CDR3 sequences, 10% to 15% of which are singletons. Material: PBMCs, mostly from graft donor cells, obtained 360 days after TCRalphabeta/CD19-depleted stem cell transplant. The receptors were gathered from a male patient aged 10 to 17 who had a stem cell transplant for acute myeloid leukemia, so the T cells may come from the graft donor.

This clonotype was observed a few times. The rearrangement links TRBV20-1 to TRBJ2-7, with 7 bases aligning to TRBD1. This CDR3 region has 13 residues. From germline, CDR1 is DFQATT and CDR2 SNEGSKA (reference sequence). V shed 6 bases, J shed 1 base, and the junction held 6 bases outside the gene matches. In DNA form, the CDR3 reads TGCAGTGCCGGGACAGTAAAATCCTACGAGCAGTACTTC. This codes for CSAGTVKSYEQYF.

This chain connects TRBV18 to TRBJ2-3; TRBD2 agrees at 13 bases. From germline, CDR1 is KGHSH and CDR2 LQKENI. V lost 3 bases and J lost 6; bases outside the gene matches: 6. The CDR3 has 16 amino acids. The CDR3 reads CASSPWTSGRGDTQYF. The CDR3, as DNA: TGTGCCAGCTCACCTTGGACTAGCGGGAGAGGCGATACGCAGTATTTT.

This clonotype was recorded a few times. V gene TRBV5-1 combines with J gene TRBJ2-2, with D maybe TRBD2 (5 bases). CDR1 and CDR2 from the germline V gene are SGHRS and YFSETQ. V lost 2 bases and J lost 5, with 13 bases in between. The CDR3 contains 15 residues. The CDR3 sequence: CASSLEGMGTGELFF. The CDR3 nucleotides read TGCGCCAGCAGCTTAGAGGGAATGGGGACCGGGGAGCTGTTTTTT.

The chain couples TRBV19 to TRBJ2-7; 8 bases line up with TRBD2. Germline CDR1 reads LNHDA; CDR2 reads SQIVND (reference sequence). The CDR3 runs to 16 residues. V was pared by 5 bases and J by 3 bases, with 12 bases of the junction left unmatched. The CDR3 sequence: CASSFGSSGTNYEQYF. In DNA, the CDR3 is TGTGCCAGTAGTTTCGGGAGTAGCGGGACGAACTACGAGCAGTACTTC.

The chain couples TRBV12-3 or TRBV12-4 to TRBJ2-3; 9 bases map to TRBD2. The CDR3 has 16 amino acids. Losses at the gene ends were 2 bases for V and 8 bases for J; bases not matched to a gene: 11. CDR3 amino acids: CASSLRASGTPGTQYF. CDR3 coding DNA: TGTGCCAGCAGTTTAAGGGCTAGCGGGACCCCAGGTACGCAGTATTTT.

Notes on this clonotype: This clone may be a read error of a much larger clone one base away. The chain couples TRBV29-1 to TRBJ2-7, with 10 bases matching TRBD2. Germline V gives CDR1 SQVTM, CDR2 ANQGSEA. The CDR3 contains 14 residues. The chain's CDR3 is CSVQRAGGPYDQYF. The CDR3 nucleotides are TGCAGCGTTCAGAGAGCGGGAGGGCCCTACGATCAGTACTTC.

About this clonotype: A much larger clone lies a single base off, so this may be a read error. The rearrangement uses TRBV6-4 and TRBJ2-7, with TRBD1 matching over 10 bases. The CDR3 is 18 amino acids. From germline, CDR1 is MRHNA and CDR2 SNTAGT. The CDR3 region has the DNA TGTGCCGGCAGTGACCCATCCTGGGGGACAGGGGATCCCCTCGAGCAGTACTTC. Protein sequence: CAGSDPSWGTGDPLEQYF.

J is TRBJ2-3 and V is TRBV7-2; D tentatively fits TRBD1 or TRBD2 (5 bases each). Germline V lookup: CDR1 SGHTA, CDR2 FQGNSA. V was clipped by 1 base and J by 5 bases, with 10 bases between them. The CDR3 contains 14 residues. CDR3 in DNA: TGTGCCAGCAGCTTAGTGGGGGTATTAGATACGCAGTATTTT. Translation gives CASSLVGVLDTQYF.

The chain couples TRBV4-2 to TRBJ2-1; 8 bases are a match to TRBD2. V lost 4 bases, J lost 3 bases, and 8 bases stayed unmatched. The germline gives CDR1 LGHNA, CDR2 YNFKEQ. The CDR3 is made up of 16 amino acids. Here the CDR3 DNA reads TGTGCCAGCAGCCGCCTACTAGCGGCTAACTACAATGAGCAGTTCTTC. Its translation: CASSRLLAANYNEQFF.

This clonotype was seen more than once but under ten times. The chain has TRBV27 and TRBJ2-1; 9 bases fit TRBD2. The germline V gene encodes CDR1 MNHEY and CDR2 SMNVEV (reference sequence). Losses at the gene ends were 5 bases for V and 2 bases for J; bases not matched to a gene: 13. The CDR3 length is 18 residues. In DNA form, the CDR3 reads TGTGCCAGCAGTACTATTGGGGGTAGCGGGAGCCCCTACAATGAGCAGTTCTTC. It translates to CASSTIGGSGSPYNEQFF.

This clonotype was counted at least ten times. The V call is TRBV20-1, the J call TRBJ2-7; 12 nucleotides line up with TRBD2. The V and J ends lost 5 bases and 4 bases, in that order; junction bases with no gene match: 12. The CDR3 is made up of 16 amino acids. Germline V gene sequence: CDR1 DFQATT, CDR2 SNEGSKA (reference sequence). The CDR3 loop reads CSAYMRLAGVLYEQYF. In nucleotides, the CDR3 is TGCAGTGCTTACATGAGACTAGCGGGAGTGTTGTACGAGCAGTACTTC.

This clonotype was seen a handful of times. The chain carries TRBV3-1 and TRBJ2-7; a possible D gene is TRBD2 (5 bases). Germline V CDR1 and CDR2: LGHDT, YNNKEL (reference sequence). There are 16 residues in the CDR3. V shed 1 base and J shed 0 bases, with 13 bases lying between them. CDR3 region: CASSQVISGDSYEQYF. DNA of the CDR3: TGTGCCAGCAGCCAAGTTATCAGCGGAGACTCCTACGAGCAGTACTTC.

The chain employs TRBV9 and TRBJ2-2; 9 nucleotides match TRBD2. There are 16 residues in the CDR3. Germline values: CDR1 SGDLS, CDR2 YYNGEE. The J segment lost 4 bases and the V segment lost 0 bases, leaving 4 bases of the junction unmatched. In DNA form, the CDR3 reads TGTGCCAGCAGCGTAGTAGCGGGAGAGGGCACCGGGGAGCTGTTTTTT. It encodes CASSVVAGEGTGELFF.

V is TRBV20-1 and J is TRBJ2-7, with TRBD2 matching over 9 bases. Per germline, CDR1 DFQATT and CDR2 SNEGSKA (reference sequence). V dropped 3 bases and J dropped 7; count of bases not matched to a gene: 10. The CDR3 contains 14 residues. CDR3 in amino acids: CSARGLAGLGEQYF. The CDR3 DNA sequence: TGCAGTGCTAGGGGGCTAGCGGGACTGGGGGAGCAGTACTTC.

Many counts were recorded for this clonotype. This sequence joins TRBV5-1 and TRBJ2-3, with D perhaps TRBD1 (5 bases). This CDR3 comprises 15 residues. Trimming left V 0 bases short and J 0 bases short, with 8 bases between. CDR1 and CDR2 (germline): SGHRS, YFSETQ. The CDR3 spells CASSLAWGSTDTQYF. The CDR3 DNA sequence: TGCGCCAGCAGCTTGGCATGGGGCAGCACAGATACGCAGTATTTT.

The genes are TRBV29-1 and TRBJ2-7; 10 bases map to TRBD1. CDR3 length equals 13 residues. CDR1 and CDR2 from the germline V gene are SQVTM and ANQGSEA. V was pared by 6 bases and J by 7 bases, with 9 bases of the junction left unmatched. Here the CDR3 DNA reads TGCAGCGTCGAAATCCCGGGACAGGGGGAGCAGTACTTC. Its protein is CSVEIPGQGEQYF.

Comment on this clonotype: Being one base from a much bigger clone, this may be a read error. The CDR3 bases are TGTGCCAGCAGTGACTGGAGCTCCTACGAGCAGTACTTC. It encodes CASSDWSSYEQYF. The chain employs TRBV6-2 or TRBV6-3 and TRBJ2-7, with no clear D. This CDR3 is built from 13 residues. Germline lookup yields CDR1 MNHEY and CDR2 SVGEGT. V gave up 5 bases and J gave up 0 bases, with 8 bases separating them.

J is TRBJ1-3 and V is TRBV3-1, with TRBD1 as a possible D gene (5 bases). The CDR3 is made up of 16 amino acids. The ends were cut back, 3 bases at V and 4 bases at J, with 16 bases in the middle. Germline assignment: CDR1 LGHDT and CDR2 YNNKEL (reference sequence). CDR3 region: CASSHDRKVYGNTIYF. CDR3 nucleotide sequence: TGTGCCAGCAGCCATGACAGAAAGGTATACGGAAACACCATATATTTT.

V usage is TRBV12-3 or TRBV12-4 and J usage is TRBJ1-5; D is ambiguous. The CDR3 totals 15 residues. V lost 3 bases to trimming and J lost 1 base, with 10 bases between them. The CDR3 bases are TGTGCCAGCAGTTTGGCAGCCTCCAGCAATCAGCCCCAGCATTTT. Protein sequence: CASSLAASSNQPQHF.

Of note for this clonotype: Possible read error: a much larger clone is one base away. The rearrangement joins TRBV7-6 to TRBJ2-7, with D possibly being TRBD1 (6 bases). Germline assignment: CDR1 SGHVS and CDR2 FNYEAQ. There are 13 residues in the CDR3. The V end was cut by 6 bases, the J end by 1 base, with 10 bases between. The CDR3 nucleotides are TGTGCCAGCAGTTACAGGGTATCCTACGAGCAGTACTTC. Its protein product is CASSYRVSYEQYF.

In DNA form, the CDR3 reads TGCAGTGCTAGCGACGACCCCTCCTACGAGCAGTACTTC. Translated: CSASDDPSYEQYF. The chain joins TRBV20-1 to TRBJ2-7; D remains ambiguous. The CDR3 loop spans 13 amino acids. The germline CDR1 and CDR2 sequences are DFQATT and SNEGSKA (reference sequence). The V and J ends lost 3 bases and 0 bases respectively, with 9 bases between them.

This rearrangement joins TRBV5-1 to TRBJ2-7; 7 nucleotides match TRBD1. Trimming cost V 3 bases and J 2 bases; bases outside gene matches: 5. The CDR3 consists of 14 residues. CDR1 SGHRS and CDR2 YFSETQ come from the germline V gene. CDR3 amino acids: CASSSGQMTYEQYF. For the CDR3, the DNA is TGCGCCAGCAGCTCGGGACAGATGACCTACGAGCAGTACTTC.

Ten or more counts support this clonotype. The J gene is TRBJ2-1, the V gene TRBV19, with D perhaps given as TRBD1 or TRBD2 (6 bases each). Germline assignment: CDR1 LNHDA and CDR2 SQIVND (reference sequence). Trimming removed 6 bases at V and 6 bases at J, with 18 bases between. The CDR3 loop spans 15 amino acids. The CDR3 protein is CASSLPGLGANEQFF. The CDR3 DNA sequence: TGTGCCAGTAGCCTACCGGGACTGGGGGCCAATGAGCAGTTCTTC.

This clonotype was recorded a few times. J is TRBJ2-2 and V is TRBV3-1; D is unclear. This CDR3 is 16 amino acids long. Germline V gives CDR1 LGHDT, CDR2 YNNKEL (reference sequence). With 1 base removed from V and 1 base from J, the gap between germline ends came to 10 bases. CDR3 in DNA: TGTGCCAGCAGCCAAGGCATAGCAGGGAACACCGGGGAGCTGTTTTTT. Its translation is CASSQGIAGNTGELFF.

The count of this clonotype is one. It is likely a read error, because the conserved phenylalanine at the end of the CDR3 is missing. V usage is TRBV29-1 and J usage is TRBJ1-1; possible D gene TRBD1, 5 bases. Germline loops: CDR1 SQVTM, CDR2 ANQGSEA. The V and J ends lost 6 bases and 4 bases respectively, with 18 bases between them. CDR3 length equals 14 residues. CDR3 sequence (DNA): TGCAGCGTGGGGACCGGGTTCCGGACCACTGAAGCTTTCTGT. This gives the protein CSVGTGFRTTEAFC.